These 3 T cell receptor beta chains share one sample of origin, sequenced in a study of blood T cell repertoires in COVID-19. Sequenced by immunoSEQ multiplex PCR; TCRdb stores in-frame clones only, minus some. The sample lists tens of thousands of clones, approximately 85% occurring once. Material: peripheral blood. The origin of the receptors is a man of 80 years or more with acute or convalescent COVID-19.

The rearrangement links TRBV5-5 to TRBJ2-7, with D possibly TRBD2 on 5 matching bases. CDR1 and CDR2 from the germline V gene are SGHKS and YYEKEE (reference sequence). Trimming took 4 bases from V and 3 from J, leaving 20 bases between them. The CDR3 is 16 amino acids. DNA for the CDR3: TGTGCCAGCAGCCTGGACCTCCCCGCCGGGGTCTACGAGCAGTACTTC. It translates to CASSLDLPAGVYEQYF.

Here the CDR3 reads CASSLGQMNTGELFF. Here the CDR3 DNA reads TGCGCCAGCAGCTTGGGGCAGATGAACACCGGGGAGCTGTTTTTT. The genes are TRBV5-1 and TRBJ2-2; D not resolved. This CDR3 has 15 amino acids. V was clipped by 0 bases and J by 1 base, with 7 bases between them. In germline, CDR1 is SGHRS, CDR2 YFSETQ.

The chain recombines TRBV11-2 with TRBJ2-1; 8 bases are a match to TRBD2. The J segment lost 1 base and the V segment lost 5 bases, leaving 4 bases of the junction unmatched. The CDR3 has 15 residues. Germline loops: CDR1 SGHAT, CDR2 FQNNGV. The CDR3 loop reads CASSQLAASYNEQFF. CDR3 DNA sequence: TGTGCCAGCAGCCAACTAGCGGCTTCCTACAATGAGCAGTTCTTC. The full variable domain, in which reference TRBV11-2 and TRBJ2-1 provide the parts outside the CDR3, is EAGVAQSPRYKIIEKRQSVAFWCNPISGHATLYWYQQILGQGPKLLIQFQNNGVVDDSQLPKDRFSAERLKGVDSTLKIQPAKLEDSAVYLCASSQLAASYNEQFFGPGTRLTVL.